This TCR beta chain was documented in a study of radiotherapy plus CTLA-4 blockade in lung cancer. Study information: Objective response was observed in approximately 18% of patients, and disease control in roughly 30%.

Study-level findings and limits: Blood saw expansion of tumor-derived TCR clones after radiotherapy plus ipilimumab. Interferon-beta, together with early blood T cell clone dynamics, reportedly best predicted response.

By frequency in the sample, this clone is medium-sized. Its antigen is still unknown. Enrolled patients, whose metastatic non-small-cell lung cancer was chemo-refractory, received focal radiation plus CTLA-4 blockade with ipilimumab. This CDR3 has 15 residues. V was clipped by 6 bases and J by 3 bases; unmatched bases: 10. Germline assignment: CDR1 MNHEY and CDR2 SVGAGI. Clones were read by immunoSEQ multiplex PCR, and TCRdb kept only the in-frame ones, dropping some. In the table there are over 15,000 clones, approximately 85% of which are singletons. This chain joins TRBV6-5 and TRBJ1-1; 7 nucleotides match TRBD1. The TCR sequence derives from a human donor with non-small cell lung cancer whose response to radiotherapy plus ipilimumab could not be evaluated. Sequenced here: peripheral blood, sampled from a patient treated with radiotherapy plus ipilimumab. The CDR3 reads CASSPTGPVDTEAFF. Written as DNA, the CDR3 is TGTGCCAGCAGCCCGACAGGGCCCGTGGACACTGAAGCTTTCTTT.